The clone carrying this TCR beta chain was seen only a few times. The data belong to a study of blood T cells in healthy people across ages. Study-level background: About one barcoded beta molecule per two T cells came from capture by template switching.

Then a second PCR, running roughly 7 to 11 cycles, was carried out with a sample-barcoded 5' primer and a J-beta primer mix. Each TCR beta cDNA got a 12-nucleotide random molecular identifier. TCRdb ran MiXCR on the 5' RACE reads and lists one entry per CDR3 protein. The profile shows roughly 700,000 distinct CDR3 sequences, roughly 25% of them singletons. This CDR3 region has 14 residues. The V and J ends lost 5 bases and 2 bases, in that order; junction bases with no gene match: 1. This sample was shared with a second study, whose subject was T cells of mothers and their children. According to that study: For the second PCR, the M1S primer put in sample barcodes and 2-4 random nucleotides.

The gene calls are TRBV12-3 or TRBV12-4 and TRBJ2-3; TRBD1 aligns across 10 bases. Sample: blood. This TCR came from a boy aged 10-17 years in good health. The CDR3 spells CASSRQGATDTQYF. The CDR3 bases are TGTGCCAGCAGTAGACAGGGGGCCACAGATACGCAGTATTTT.